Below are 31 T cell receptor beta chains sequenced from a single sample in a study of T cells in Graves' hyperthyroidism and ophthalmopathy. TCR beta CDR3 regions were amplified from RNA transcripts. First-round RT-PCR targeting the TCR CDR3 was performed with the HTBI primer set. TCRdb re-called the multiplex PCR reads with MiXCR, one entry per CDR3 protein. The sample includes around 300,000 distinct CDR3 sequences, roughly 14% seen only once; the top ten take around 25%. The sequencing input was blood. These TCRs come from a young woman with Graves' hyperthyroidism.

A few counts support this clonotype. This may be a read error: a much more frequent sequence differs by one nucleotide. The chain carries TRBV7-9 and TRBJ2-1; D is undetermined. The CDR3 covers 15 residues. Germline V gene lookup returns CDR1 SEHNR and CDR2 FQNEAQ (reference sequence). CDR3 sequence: CAGSLGTSSYNEQFF. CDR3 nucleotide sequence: TGTGCCGGCAGCTTAGGTACAAGCTCCTACAATGAGCAGTTCTTC.

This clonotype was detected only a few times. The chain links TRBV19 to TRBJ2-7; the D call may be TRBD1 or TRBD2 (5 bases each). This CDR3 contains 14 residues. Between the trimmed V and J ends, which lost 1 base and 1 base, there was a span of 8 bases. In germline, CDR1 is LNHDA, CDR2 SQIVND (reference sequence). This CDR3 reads CASSIGDGSYEQYF. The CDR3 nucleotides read TGTGCCAGTAGTATAGGGGACGGTTCCTACGAGCAGTACTTC.

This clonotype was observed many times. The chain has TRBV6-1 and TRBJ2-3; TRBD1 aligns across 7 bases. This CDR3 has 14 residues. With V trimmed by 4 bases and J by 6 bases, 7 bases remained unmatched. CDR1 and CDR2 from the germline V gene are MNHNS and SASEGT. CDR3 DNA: TGTGCCAGCAGTGCGACAGGGCTAATGGATACGCAGTATTTT. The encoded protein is CASSATGLMDTQYF.

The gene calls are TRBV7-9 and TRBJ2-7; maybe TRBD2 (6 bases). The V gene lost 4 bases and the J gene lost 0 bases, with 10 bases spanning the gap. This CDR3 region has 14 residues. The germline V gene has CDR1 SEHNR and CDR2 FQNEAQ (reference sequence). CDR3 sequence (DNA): TGTGCCAGCAGCTCCCCAGCGGGCTCCTACGAGCAGTACTTC. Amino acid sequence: CASSSPAGSYEQYF. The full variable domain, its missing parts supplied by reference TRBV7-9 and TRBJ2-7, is DTGVSQNPRHKITKRGQNVTFRCDPISEHNRLYWYRQTLGQGPEFLTYFQNEAQLEKSRLLSDRFSAERPKGSFSTLEIQRTEQGDSAMYLCASSSPAGSYEQYFGPGTRLTVT.

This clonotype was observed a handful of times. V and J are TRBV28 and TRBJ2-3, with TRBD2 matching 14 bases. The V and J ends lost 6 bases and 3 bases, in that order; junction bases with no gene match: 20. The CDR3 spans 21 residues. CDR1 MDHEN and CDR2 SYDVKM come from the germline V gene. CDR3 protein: CASSPIKLGTSGRLKTDTQYF. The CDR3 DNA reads TGTGCCAGCAGCCCAATAAAGCTCGGGACTAGCGGGAGACTTAAGACAGATACGCAGTATTTT.

In nucleotides, the CDR3 is TGTGCCAGCAGCGAAAGAGATCACTACGAGCAGTACTTC. Translation gives CASSERDHYEQYF. The chain carries TRBV9 and TRBJ2-7; D is unclear. The CDR3 runs to 13 residues. Germline values: CDR1 SGDLS, CDR2 YYNGEE. The V and J ends lost 3 bases and 3 bases respectively, with 10 bases between them.

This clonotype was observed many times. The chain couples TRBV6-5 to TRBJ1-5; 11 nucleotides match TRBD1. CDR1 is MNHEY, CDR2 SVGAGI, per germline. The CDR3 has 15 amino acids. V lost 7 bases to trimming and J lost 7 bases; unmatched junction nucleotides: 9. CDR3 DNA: TGTGCCAGCACCCGGACAGGGGGCGATGGACAGCCCCAGCATTTT. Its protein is CASTRTGGDGQPQHF.

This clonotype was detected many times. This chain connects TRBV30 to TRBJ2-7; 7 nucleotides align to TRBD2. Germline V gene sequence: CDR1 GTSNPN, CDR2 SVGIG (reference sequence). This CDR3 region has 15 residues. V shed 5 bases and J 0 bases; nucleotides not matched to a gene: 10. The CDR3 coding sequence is TGTGCCTGGCGCCTCTTCGGGGACTACTCCTACGAGCAGTACTTC. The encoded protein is CAWRLFGDYSYEQYF.

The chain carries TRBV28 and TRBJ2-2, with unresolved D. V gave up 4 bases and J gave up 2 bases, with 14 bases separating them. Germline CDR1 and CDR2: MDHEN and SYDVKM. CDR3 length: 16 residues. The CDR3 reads CASSSLGLTNTGELFF. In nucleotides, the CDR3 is TGTGCCAGCAGTTCTTTGGGTCTTACTAACACCGGGGAGCTGTTTTTT. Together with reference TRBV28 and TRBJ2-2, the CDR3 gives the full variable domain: DVKVTQSSRYLVKRTGEKVFLECVQDMDHENMFWYRQDPGLGLRLIYFSYDVKMKEKGDIPEGYSVSREKKERFSLILESASTNQTSMYLCASSSLGLTNTGELFFGEGSRLTVL.

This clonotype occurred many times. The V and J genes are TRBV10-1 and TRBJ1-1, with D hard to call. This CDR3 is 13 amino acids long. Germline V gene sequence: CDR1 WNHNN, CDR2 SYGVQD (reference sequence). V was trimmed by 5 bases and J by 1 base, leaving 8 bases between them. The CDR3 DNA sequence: TGCGCCAGCAGTCCGCGCGGGAACACTGAAGCTTTCTTT. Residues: CASSPRGNTEAFF.

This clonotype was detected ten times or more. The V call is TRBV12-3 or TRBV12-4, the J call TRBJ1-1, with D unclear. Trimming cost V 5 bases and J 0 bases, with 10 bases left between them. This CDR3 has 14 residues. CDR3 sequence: CASSRSGMNTEAFF. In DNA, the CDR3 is TGTGCCAGCAGTCGCTCGGGAATGAACACTGAAGCTTTCTTT.

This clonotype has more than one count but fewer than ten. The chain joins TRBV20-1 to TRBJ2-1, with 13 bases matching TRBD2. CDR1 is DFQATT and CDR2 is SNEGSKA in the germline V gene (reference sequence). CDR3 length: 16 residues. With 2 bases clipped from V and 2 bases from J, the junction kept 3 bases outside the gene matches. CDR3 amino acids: CSARSGTSGTYNEQFF. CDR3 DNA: TGCAGTGCTAGATCCGGGACTAGCGGGACCTACAATGAGCAGTTCTTC.

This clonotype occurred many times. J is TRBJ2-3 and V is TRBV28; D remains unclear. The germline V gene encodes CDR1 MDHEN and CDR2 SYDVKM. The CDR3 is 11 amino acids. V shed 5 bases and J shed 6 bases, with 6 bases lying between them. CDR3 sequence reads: CASSPHDTQYF. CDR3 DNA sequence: TGTGCCAGCAGTCCCCACGATACGCAGTATTTT.

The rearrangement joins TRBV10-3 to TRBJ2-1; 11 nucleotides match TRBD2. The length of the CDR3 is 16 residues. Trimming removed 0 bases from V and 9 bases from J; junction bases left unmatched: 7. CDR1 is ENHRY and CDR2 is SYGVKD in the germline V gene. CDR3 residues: CAISESLVAGGGEQFF. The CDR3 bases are TGTGCCATCAGTGAGTCTTTGGTAGCGGGAGGGGGTGAGCAGTTCTTC.

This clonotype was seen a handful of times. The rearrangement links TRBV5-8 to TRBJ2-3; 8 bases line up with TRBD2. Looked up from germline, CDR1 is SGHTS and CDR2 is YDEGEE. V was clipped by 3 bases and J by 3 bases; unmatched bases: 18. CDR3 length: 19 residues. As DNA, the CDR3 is TGTGCCAGCAGCTCAGGGTTCGGGGGAGCGGGAGATTGGACAGATACGCAGTATTTT. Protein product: CASSSGFGGAGDWTDTQYF.

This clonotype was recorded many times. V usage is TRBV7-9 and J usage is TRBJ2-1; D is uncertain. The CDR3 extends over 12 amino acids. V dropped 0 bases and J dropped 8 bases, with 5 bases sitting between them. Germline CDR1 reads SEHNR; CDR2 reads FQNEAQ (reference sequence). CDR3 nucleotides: TGTGCCAGCAGCTTAGCGGTTGATGAGCAGTTCTTC. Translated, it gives CASSLAVDEQFF.

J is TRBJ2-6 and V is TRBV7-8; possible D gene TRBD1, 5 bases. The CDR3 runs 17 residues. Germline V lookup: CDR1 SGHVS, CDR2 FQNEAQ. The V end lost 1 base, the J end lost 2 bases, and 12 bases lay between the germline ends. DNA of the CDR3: TGTGCCAGCAGCTTAGGGCAAGGGGCAGCTGGGGCCAACGTCCTGACTTTC. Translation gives CASSLGQGAAGANVLTF.

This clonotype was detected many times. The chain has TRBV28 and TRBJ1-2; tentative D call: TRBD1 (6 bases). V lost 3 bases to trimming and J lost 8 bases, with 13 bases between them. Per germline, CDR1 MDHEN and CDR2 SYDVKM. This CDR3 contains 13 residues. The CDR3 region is CASSLAGERGYTF. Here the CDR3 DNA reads TGTGCCAGCAGTTTGGCAGGGGAAAGAGGCTACACCTTC.

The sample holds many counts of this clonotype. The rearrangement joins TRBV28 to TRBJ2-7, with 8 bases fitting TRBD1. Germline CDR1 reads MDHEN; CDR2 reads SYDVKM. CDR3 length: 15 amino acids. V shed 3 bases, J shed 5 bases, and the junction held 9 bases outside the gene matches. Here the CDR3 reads CASSFPRSGGDEQYF. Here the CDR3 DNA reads TGTGCCAGCAGTTTTCCCCGATCAGGGGGCGACGAGCAGTACTTC. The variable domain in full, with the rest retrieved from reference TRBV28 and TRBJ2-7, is DVKVTQSSRYLVKRTGEKVFLECVQDMDHENMFWYRQDPGLGLRLIYFSYDVKMKEKGDIPEGYSVSREKKERFSLILESASTNQTSMYLCASSFPRSGGDEQYFGPGTRLTVT.

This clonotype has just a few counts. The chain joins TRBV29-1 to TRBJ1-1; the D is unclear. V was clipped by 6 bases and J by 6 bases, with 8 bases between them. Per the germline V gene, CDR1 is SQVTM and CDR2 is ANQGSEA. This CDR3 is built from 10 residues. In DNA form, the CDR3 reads TGCAGCGTCTGGGAGGCTGAAGCTTTCTTT. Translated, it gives CSVWEAEAFF.

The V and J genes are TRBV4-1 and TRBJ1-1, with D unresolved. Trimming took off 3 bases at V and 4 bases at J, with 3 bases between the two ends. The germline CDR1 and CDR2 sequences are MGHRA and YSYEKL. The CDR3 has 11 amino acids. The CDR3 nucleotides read TGCGCCAGCAGCCACGTCACTGAAGCTTTCTTT. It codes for CASSHVTEAFF.

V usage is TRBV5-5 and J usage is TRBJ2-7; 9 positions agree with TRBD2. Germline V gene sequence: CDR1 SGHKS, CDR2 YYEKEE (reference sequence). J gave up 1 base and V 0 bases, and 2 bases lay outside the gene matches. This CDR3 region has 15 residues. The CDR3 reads CASSLEGLASYEQYF. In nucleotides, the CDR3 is TGTGCCAGCAGCTTGGAGGGACTAGCATCCTACGAGCAGTACTTC. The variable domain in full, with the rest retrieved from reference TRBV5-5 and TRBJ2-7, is DAGVTQSPTHLIKTRGQQVTLRCSPISGHKSVSWYQQVLGQGPQFIFQYYEKEERGRGNFPDRFSARQFPNYSSELNVNALLLGDSALYLCASSLEGLASYEQYFGPGTRLTVT.

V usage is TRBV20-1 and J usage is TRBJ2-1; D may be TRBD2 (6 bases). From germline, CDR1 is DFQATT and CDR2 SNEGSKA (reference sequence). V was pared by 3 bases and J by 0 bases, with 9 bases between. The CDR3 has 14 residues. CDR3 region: CSASGGGSYNEQFF. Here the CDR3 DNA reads TGCAGTGCTAGTGGGGGAGGCTCCTACAATGAGCAGTTCTTC.

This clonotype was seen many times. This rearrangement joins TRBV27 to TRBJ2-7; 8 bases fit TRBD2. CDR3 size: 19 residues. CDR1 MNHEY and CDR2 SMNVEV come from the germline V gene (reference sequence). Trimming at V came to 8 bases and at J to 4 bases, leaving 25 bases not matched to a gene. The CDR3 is CASLVLGRGGRTMDYEQYF. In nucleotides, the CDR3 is TGTGCCAGCCTCGTCCTCGGTCGGGGGGGGCGAACAATGGATTACGAGCAGTACTTC.

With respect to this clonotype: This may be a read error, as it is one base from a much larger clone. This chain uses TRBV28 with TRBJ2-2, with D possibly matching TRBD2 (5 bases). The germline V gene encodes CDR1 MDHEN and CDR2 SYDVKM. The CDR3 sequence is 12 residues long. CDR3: CASSYITGELVF. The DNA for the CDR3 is TGTGCCAGCAGTTACATCACCGGGGAGCTGGTTTTT.

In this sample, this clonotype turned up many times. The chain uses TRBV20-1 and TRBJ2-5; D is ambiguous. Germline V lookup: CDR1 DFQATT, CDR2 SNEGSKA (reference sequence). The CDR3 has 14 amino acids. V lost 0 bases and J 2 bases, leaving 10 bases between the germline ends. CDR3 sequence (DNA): TGCAGTGCTAGAGAAAGACGGTCTCAAGAGACCCAGTACTTC. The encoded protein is CSARERRSQETQYF.

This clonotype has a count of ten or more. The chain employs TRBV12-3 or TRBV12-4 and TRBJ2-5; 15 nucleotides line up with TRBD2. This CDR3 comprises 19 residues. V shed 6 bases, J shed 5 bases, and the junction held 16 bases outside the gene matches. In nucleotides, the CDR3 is TGTGCCAGCAGCTCCGGGACTAGCGGGAGGTTTTCTGAGGCGGAGACCCAGTACTTC. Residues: CASSSGTSGRFSEAETQYF.

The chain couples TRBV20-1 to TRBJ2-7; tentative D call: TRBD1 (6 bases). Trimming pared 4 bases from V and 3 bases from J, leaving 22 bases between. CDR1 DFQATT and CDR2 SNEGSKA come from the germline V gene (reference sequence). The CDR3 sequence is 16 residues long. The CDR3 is CSAMSHFRDTRYEQYF. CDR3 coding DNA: TGCAGTGCTATGTCTCACTTTCGGGACACCCGCTACGAGCAGTACTTC.

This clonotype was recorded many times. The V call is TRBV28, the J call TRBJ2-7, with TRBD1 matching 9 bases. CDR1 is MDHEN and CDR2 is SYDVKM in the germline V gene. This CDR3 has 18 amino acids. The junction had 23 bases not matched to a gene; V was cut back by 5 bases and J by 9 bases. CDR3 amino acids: CASSTHWLDRDREVPQYF. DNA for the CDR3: TGTGCCAGCAGTACCCACTGGTTGGACAGGGACAGGGAAGTCCCGCAGTACTTC.

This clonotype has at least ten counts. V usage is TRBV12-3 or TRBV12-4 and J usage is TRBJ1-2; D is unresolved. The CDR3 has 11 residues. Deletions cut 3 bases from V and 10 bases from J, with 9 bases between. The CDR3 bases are TGTGCCAGCAGTTTTTCGGGAGACTACACCTTC. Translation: CASSFSGDYTF.

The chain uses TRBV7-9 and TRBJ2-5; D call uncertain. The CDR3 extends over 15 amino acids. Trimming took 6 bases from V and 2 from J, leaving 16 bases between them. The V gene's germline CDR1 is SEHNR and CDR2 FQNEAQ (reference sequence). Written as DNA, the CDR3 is TGTGCCAGCAGATCAATCGACACCCTTCAAGAGACCCAGTACTTC. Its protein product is CASRSIDTLQETQYF.